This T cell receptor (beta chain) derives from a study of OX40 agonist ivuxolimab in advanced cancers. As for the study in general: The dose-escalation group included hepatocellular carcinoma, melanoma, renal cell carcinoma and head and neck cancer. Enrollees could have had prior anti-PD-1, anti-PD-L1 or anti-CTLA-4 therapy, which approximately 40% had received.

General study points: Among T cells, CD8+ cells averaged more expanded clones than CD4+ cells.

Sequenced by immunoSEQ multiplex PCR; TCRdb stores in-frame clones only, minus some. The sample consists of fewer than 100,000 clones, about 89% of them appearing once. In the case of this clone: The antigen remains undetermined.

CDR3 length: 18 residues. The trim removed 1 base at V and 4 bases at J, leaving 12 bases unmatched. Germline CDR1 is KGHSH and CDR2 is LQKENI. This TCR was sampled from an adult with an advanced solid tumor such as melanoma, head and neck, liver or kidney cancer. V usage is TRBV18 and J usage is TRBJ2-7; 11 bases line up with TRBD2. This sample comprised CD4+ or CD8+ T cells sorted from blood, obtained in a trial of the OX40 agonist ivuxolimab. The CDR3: CASSPRLAGGRGIYEQYF. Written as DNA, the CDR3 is TGTGCCAGCTCACCACGCCTAGCGGGAGGACGTGGTATATACGAGCAGTACTTC.